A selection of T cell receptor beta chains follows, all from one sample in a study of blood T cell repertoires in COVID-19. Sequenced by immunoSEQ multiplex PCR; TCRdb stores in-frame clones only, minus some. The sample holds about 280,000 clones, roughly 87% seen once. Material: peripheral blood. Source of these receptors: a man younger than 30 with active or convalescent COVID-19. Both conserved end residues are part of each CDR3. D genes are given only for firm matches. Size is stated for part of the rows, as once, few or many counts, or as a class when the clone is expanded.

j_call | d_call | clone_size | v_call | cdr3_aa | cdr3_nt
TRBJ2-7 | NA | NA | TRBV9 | CASSAQASPSYEQYF | TGTGCCAGCAGCGCCCAGGCGAGTCCGTCCTACGAGCAGTACTTC
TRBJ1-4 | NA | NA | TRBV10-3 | CAISEERATNEKLFF | TGTGCCATCAGTGAGGAAAGAGCAACTAATGAAAAACTGTTTTTT
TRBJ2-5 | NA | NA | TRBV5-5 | CASSPGWDSRTQYF | TGTGCCAGCAGCCCCGGGTGGGACTCCAGAACCCAGTACTTC
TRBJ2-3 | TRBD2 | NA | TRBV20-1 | CSASSGGRDTQYF | TGCAGTGCCAGTAGCGGGGGGCGGGATACGCAGTATTTT
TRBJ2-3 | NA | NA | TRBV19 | CASSMGRITDTQYF | TGTGCCAGTAGTATGGGCAGAATCACAGATACGCAGTATTTT
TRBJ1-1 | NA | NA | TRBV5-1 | CASSLEPGDTEAFF | TGCGCCAGCAGCTTGGAACCCGGGGACACTGAAGCTTTCTTT
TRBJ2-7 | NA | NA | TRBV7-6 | CASSLSGGPSSYEQYF | TGTGCCAGCAGCTTATCCGGGGGTCCTAGCTCCTACGAGCAGTACTTC
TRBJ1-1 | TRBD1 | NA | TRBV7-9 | CASSQRTGVGTEAFF | TGTGCCAGCAGTCAACGGACAGGGGTTGGCACTGAAGCTTTCTTT
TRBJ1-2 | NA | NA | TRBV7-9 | CASSPPTGYNYGYTF | TGTGCCAGCAGCCCGCCCACAGGGTATAACTATGGCTACACCTTC
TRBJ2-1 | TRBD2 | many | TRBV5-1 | CASSLPSGGKSYNEQFF | TGCGCCAGCAGCTTGCCTAGCGGGGGGAAATCCTACAATGAGCAGTTCTTC
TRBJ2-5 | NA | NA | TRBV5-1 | CATTSGSGQGETQYF | TGCGCCACCACCTCAGGAAGTGGGCAGGGCGAAACCCAGTACTTC
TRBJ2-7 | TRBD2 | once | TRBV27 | CASTIRAGVRHEQYF | TGTGCCAGCACCATTCGGGCGGGGGTGAGGCACGAGCAGTACTTC
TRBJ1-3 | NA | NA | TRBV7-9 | CASSLVGRAGNTIYF | TGTGCCAGCAGCTTAGTGGGCAGAGCTGGAAACACCATATATTTT
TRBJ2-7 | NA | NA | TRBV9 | CASSVAQGGAYEQYF | TGTGCCAGCAGCGTAGCACAGGGGGGGGCCTACGAGCAGTACTTC
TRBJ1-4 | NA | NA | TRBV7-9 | CASTFGPGGEKLFF | TGTGCCAGCACCTTCGGCCCCGGCGGGGAAAAACTGTTTTTT
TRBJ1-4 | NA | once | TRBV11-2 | CASSLDWAGANEKLFF | TGTGCCAGCAGCTTAGATTGGGCAGGGGCTAATGAAAAACTGTTTTTT
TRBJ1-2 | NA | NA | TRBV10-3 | CAISESTGIGGYTF | TGTGCCATCAGTGAGTCAACAGGGATTGGTGGCTACACCTTC
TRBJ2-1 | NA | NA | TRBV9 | CASSRTGASGGTSDNEQFF | TGTGCCAGCAGCCGGACAGGGGCTAGCGGGGGCACCAGCGACAATGAGCAGTTCTTC
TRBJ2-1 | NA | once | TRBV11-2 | CASSLGRPSYNEQFF | TGTGCCAGCAGCTTGGGGCGGCCTTCCTACAATGAGCAGTTCTTC
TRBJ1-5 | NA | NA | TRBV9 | CASSVDGGYQPQHF | TGTGCCAGCAGCGTAGATGGGGGGTATCAGCCCCAGCATTTT
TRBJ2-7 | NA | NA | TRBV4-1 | CASSSTPGVSYEQYF | TGCGCCAGCAGCTCTACTCCGGGAGTCTCCTACGAGCAGTACTTC
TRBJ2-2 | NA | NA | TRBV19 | CASSDGLANTGELFF | TGTGCCAGTAGCGACGGTCTAGCAAACACCGGGGAGCTGTTTTTT
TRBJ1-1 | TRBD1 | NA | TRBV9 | CASSVSGTGGTEAFF | TGTGCCAGCAGCGTTTCCGGGACAGGGGGCACTGAAGCTTTCTTT
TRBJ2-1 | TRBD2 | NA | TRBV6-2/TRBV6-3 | CASSYSGGSYNEQFF | TGTGCCAGCAGTTACTCGGGGGGGTCCTACAATGAGCAGTTCTTC
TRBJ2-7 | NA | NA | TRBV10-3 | CAISETDKTYEQYF | TGTGCCATCAGTGAGACGGACAAGACCTACGAGCAGTACTTC
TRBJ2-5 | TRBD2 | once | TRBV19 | CASSPPGGPTSQGTQYF | TGTGCCAGTAGCCCCCCGGGGGGGCCAACCTCTCAAGGGACCCAGTACTTC
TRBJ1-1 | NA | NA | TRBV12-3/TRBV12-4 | CASSLGANTEAFF | TGTGCCAGCAGTTTAGGGGCAAACACTGAAGCTTTCTTT
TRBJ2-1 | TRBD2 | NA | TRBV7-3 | CASSLRVAGYNEQFF | TGTGCCAGCAGCTTAAGGGTAGCGGGGTACAATGAGCAGTTCTTC
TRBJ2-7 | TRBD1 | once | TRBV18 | CASSPTTGTVSSYEQYF | TGTGCCAGCTCACCAACCACCGGGACAGTTTCCTCCTACGAGCAGTACTTC
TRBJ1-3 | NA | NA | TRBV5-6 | CASSLGASGNTIYF | TGTGCCAGCAGCTTGGGGGCCAGCGGAAACACCATATATTTT
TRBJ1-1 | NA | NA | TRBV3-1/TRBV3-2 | CASSPSRAGKTEAFF | TGTGCCAGCAGCCCAAGCAGGGCGGGAAAGACTGAAGCTTTCTTT
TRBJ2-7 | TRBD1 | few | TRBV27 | CASSFRQGVSYEQYF | TGTGCCAGCAGTTTCCGACAGGGGGTAAGCTACGAGCAGTACTTC
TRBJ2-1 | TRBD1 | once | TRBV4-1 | CASSSPPRQGYNEQFF | TGCGCCAGCAGCTCCCCTCCGAGACAGGGCTACAATGAGCAGTTCTTC
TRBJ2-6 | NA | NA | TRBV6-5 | CASTATWAGANVLTF | TGTGCCAGCACAGCTACTTGGGCAGGGGCCAACGTCCTGACTTTC
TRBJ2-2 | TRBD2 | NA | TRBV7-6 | CASSLFRGEAGELFF | TGTGCCAGCAGCCTTTTTCGGGGGGAAGCCGGGGAGCTGTTTTTT
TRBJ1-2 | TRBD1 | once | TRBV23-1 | CASSQAGDREYGYTF | TGCGCCAGCAGTCAGGCTGGGGACAGGGAGTATGGCTACACCTTC
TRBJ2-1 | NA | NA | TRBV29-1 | CSVDVGEQFF | TGCAGCGTTGATGTCGGTGAGCAGTTCTTC
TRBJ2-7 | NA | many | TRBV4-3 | CASSQDPRGPTYEQYF | TGCGCCAGCAGCCAAGACCCCAGGGGCCCTACCTACGAGCAGTACTTC
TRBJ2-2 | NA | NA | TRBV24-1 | CATSDPRSTGELFF | TGTGCCACCAGTGACCCTAGATCAACCGGGGAGCTGTTTTTT
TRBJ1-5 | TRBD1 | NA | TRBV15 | CATSIHRGMGQPQHF | TGTGCCACCAGCATTCACAGGGGGATGGGCCAGCCCCAGCATTTT
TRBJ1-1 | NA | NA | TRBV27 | CASRVGQGTEAFF | TGTGCCAGCAGGGTGGGGCAAGGCACTGAAGCTTTCTTT
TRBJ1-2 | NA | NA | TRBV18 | CASSPNADNYGYTF | TGTGCCAGCTCACCGAACGCAGATAACTATGGCTACACCTTC
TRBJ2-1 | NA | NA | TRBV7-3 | CASSPTSYNEQFF | TGTGCCAGCAGCCCGACTTCTTACAATGAGCAGTTCTTC
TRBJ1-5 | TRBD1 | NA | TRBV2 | CASTWTGDQPQHF | TGTGCCAGCACCTGGACAGGGGATCAGCCCCAGCATTTT
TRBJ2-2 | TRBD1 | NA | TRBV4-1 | CASSQPTGTARTGELFF | TGCGCCAGCAGCCAGCCCACCGGGACAGCGCGGACCGGGGAGCTGTTTTTT
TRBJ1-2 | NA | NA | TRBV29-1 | CSVNAGVSDGYTF | TGCAGCGTTAATGCAGGGGTATCGGATGGCTACACCTTC
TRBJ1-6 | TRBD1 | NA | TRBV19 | CASSTGTANSPLHF | TGTGCCAGTAGTACCGGGACAGCGAATTCACCCCTCCACTTT
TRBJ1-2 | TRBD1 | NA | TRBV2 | CASSRDSRGYTF | TGTGCCAGCAGTCGGGACAGCCGTGGCTACACCTTC
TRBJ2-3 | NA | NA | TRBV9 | CASSGQGGTDTQYF | TGTGCCAGCAGCGGGCAGGGGGGTACAGATACGCAGTATTTT
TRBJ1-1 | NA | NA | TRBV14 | CASRPGGGVNTEAFF | TGTGCCAGCAGACCCGGGGGTGGGGTAAACACTGAAGCTTTCTTT